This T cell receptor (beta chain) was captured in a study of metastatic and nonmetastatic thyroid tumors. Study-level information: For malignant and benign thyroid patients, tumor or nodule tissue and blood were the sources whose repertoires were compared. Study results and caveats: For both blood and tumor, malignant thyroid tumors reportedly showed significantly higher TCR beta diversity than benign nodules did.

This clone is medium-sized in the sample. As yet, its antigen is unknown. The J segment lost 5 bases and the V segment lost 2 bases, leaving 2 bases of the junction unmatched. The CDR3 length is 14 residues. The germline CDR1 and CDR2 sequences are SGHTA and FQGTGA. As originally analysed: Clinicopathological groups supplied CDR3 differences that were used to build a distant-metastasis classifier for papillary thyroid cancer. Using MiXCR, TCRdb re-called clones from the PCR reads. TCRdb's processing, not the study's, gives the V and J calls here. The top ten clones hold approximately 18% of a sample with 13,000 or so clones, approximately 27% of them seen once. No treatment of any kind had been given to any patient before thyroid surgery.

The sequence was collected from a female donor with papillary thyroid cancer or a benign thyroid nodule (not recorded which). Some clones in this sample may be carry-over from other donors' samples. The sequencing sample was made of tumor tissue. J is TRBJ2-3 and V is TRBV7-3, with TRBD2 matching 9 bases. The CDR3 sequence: CASSLLAGRDTQYF. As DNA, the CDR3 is TGTGCCAGCAGCTTACTAGCGGGAAGAGATACGCAGTATTTT.